One T cell receptor (beta chain) is described in this entry. Its antigen is undetermined. The sample is drawn from a study of cytomegalovirus exposure and HLA in healthy donors. Findings and limits, study-wide: Researchers reportedly found TCR beta sequences accurately predicted most subjects' HLA-A and HLA-B alleles. A later analysis reportedly identified an Asian-associated ancestry cluster as carrying fewer N-insertions than the approximately 670-donor mean. An observed cluster of highly shared sequence variants was recorded as a likely sequencing artifact. The study labeled fewer than 200 TCR beta chains cytomegalovirus-associated.

V gave up 0 bases and J gave up 0 bases, with 9 bases separating them. There are 16 residues in the CDR3. CDR1 GTSNPN and CDR2 SVGIG come from the germline V gene (reference sequence). PCR used 60 Vbeta primers and 13 Jbeta primers. The table came from immunoSEQ multiplex PCR; TCRdb's copy has only in-frame clones and leaves some out. The repertoire includes around 130,000 clones, 81% of them detected once, and around 0.7% sits in the top ten. The J gene is TRBJ1-6, the V gene TRBV30; D not resolved. The receptor was isolated from a young man in good health and CMV-seronegative. The sequenced sample consisted of PBMCs. CDR3 residues: CAWSVGVSSYNSPLHF. The CDR3 nucleotides are TGTGCCTGGAGTGTGGGAGTAAGCTCCTATAATTCACCCCTCCACTTT.